The rows below give T cell receptor beta chains drawn from one sample of a study of cytomegalovirus exposure and HLA in healthy donors. Clones were read by immunoSEQ multiplex PCR, and TCRdb kept only the in-frame ones, dropping some. The sample lists 100,000 to 150,000 clones, roughly 74% occurring once. The specimen was PBMCs. The receptors were gathered from a woman in her fifties or sixties in good health and CMV-seropositive. The CDR3 runs from the conserved cysteine through the conserved F or W. A D gene is named only where the DNA matches it firmly. A clone size is listed for some rows: how often the clone was seen (once, few, many), or a class if it is expanded.

>TRBJ2-2|TRBV4-3|-|-
CASSHHGGGAGELFF
>TRBJ1-6|TRBV18|few|-
CASSPGPTGNSPLHF
>TRBJ1-6|TRBV5-8|few|-
CATGGSNNSPLHF
>TRBJ2-3|TRBV6-5|few|-
CASSSPSTDTQYF
>TRBJ1-4|TRBV27|-|-
CASSFPGQRFFNHNEKLFF
>TRBJ1-5|TRBV19|-|-
CASRSREGRRNQPQHF
>TRBJ2-5|TRBV7-2|-|TRBD2
CASSLLGGGETQYF
>TRBJ1-1|TRBV7-9|-|TRBD1
CASSSGTGGFEAFF
>TRBJ1-4|TRBV9|-|-
CASSVAFGGWEKLFF
>TRBJ2-5|TRBV5-1|once|-
CASSLWGRGASETQYF
>TRBJ2-1|TRBV19|-|TRBD2
CASRPGLAVYNEQFF
>TRBJ2-6|TRBV5-5|-|-
CASSSYSGANVLTF
>-|TRBV7-9|-|-
CASSYSRLGWETQYF
>TRBJ2-1|TRBV7-3|-|TRBD2
CASSLNGDRGGRGEQFF
>TRBJ2-1|TRBV7-3|-|TRBD2
CASSWGASGGLGHEQFF
>TRBJ1-4|TRBV29-1|-|TRBD1
CSVVGGQGVGEKLFF
>TRBJ1-2|TRBV7-9|-|TRBD1
CASSLPGQGSYGYTF
>TRBJ2-1|TRBV5-1|-|TRBD1
CASSAGKGQGAYNEQFF
>TRBJ2-3|TRBV4-1|-|TRBD2
CASSQPWTSGSTDTQYF
>TRBJ2-3|TRBV19|-|TRBD1
CASSIRTGDTDTQYF
>TRBJ2-5|TRBV9|few|TRBD2
CASSARAGGRETQYF
>TRBJ1-4|TRBV5-1|-|-
CASSLERAGDEKLFF
>TRBJ2-7|TRBV10-2|once|-
CASSESGRFGEQYF
>TRBJ1-1|TRBV14|-|-
CASSQMGQPNTEAFF
>TRBJ1-6|TRBV7-3|-|-
CASSPGVNSPLHF